These 3 T cell receptor beta chains share one sample of origin, sequenced in a study of cytomegalovirus exposure and HLA in healthy donors. PCR was performed using 60 Vbeta and 13 Jbeta primers. This table comes from immunoSEQ multiplex PCR, and its TCRdb copy is limited to in-frame clones, with some not included. This sample has 100,000 or so clones; over 65% occur once, and the top ten carry approximately 2.8%. Material: PBMCs. The receptors derive from a man aged 35-49 years in good health and CMV-seronegative.

This chain joins TRBV12-5 and TRBJ1-2; a weak D match, TRBD1 (5 bases). V lost 4 bases and J 2 bases, leaving 29 bases between the germline ends. CDR3 length: 20 residues. The germline CDR1 and CDR2 sequences are LGHNT and FRNRAP. CDR3 protein: CASGSTPLGQTPTLNYGYTF. For the CDR3, the DNA is TGTGCTAGTGGTTCCACCCCCCTGGGGCAGACCCCAACTCTAAACTATGGCTACACCTTC.

The chain recombines TRBV9 with TRBJ2-1; 9 positions agree with TRBD1. The V segment lost 0 bases and the J segment 4 bases; nucleotides outside the gene matches: 11. The germline V gene has CDR1 SGDLS and CDR2 YYNGEE. The CDR3 loop spans 18 amino acids. CDR3 amino acids: CASSVAGSRDRAYNEQFF. CDR3 in DNA: TGTGCCAGCAGCGTAGCAGGGAGTAGGGACAGGGCTTACAATGAGCAGTTCTTC.

The chain recombines TRBV5-1 with TRBJ2-5, with D hard to call. V gave up 0 bases and J gave up 4 bases, with 13 bases separating them. CDR3 length: 15 amino acids. The germline V gene encodes CDR1 SGHRS and CDR2 YFSETQ. The CDR3 loop is CASSLVSGQGETQYF. DNA for the CDR3: TGCGCCAGCAGCTTGGTTTCAGGTCAAGGAGAGACCCAGTACTTC.